This T cell receptor beta chain is drawn from a study of T-cell reconstitution after alpha-beta-depleted transplantation in children. Broader study findings: The study reportedly traced alpha-beta T cells about two months after transplant to several hundred expanded graft clones. Newly made T cells mostly supplied T-cell counts and diversity one year after transplant. The study traced high day-60 TCRbeta diversity in some patients to surviving recipient T cells and thymic progenitors.

About this clonotype: Antigen specificity is unknown. One end of the junction does not line up with germline, which may come from a read error.

The TCRbeta library was prepared with unique molecular identifiers. TCRdb processed the PCR reads anew with MiXCR; each CDR3 protein has one entry. The sample yields about 900,000 distinct CDR3 sequences, 25% to 30% seen once. Looked up from germline, CDR1 is SGDLS and CDR2 is YYNGEE. The CDR3 length is 14 residues. This sequence originates from a boy under three years old who had a stem cell transplant for SCID, so the T cells may come from the graft donor. The material sequenced was PBMCs, mostly from graft donor cells, taken 360 days after TCRalphabeta/CD19-depleted stem cell transplant. This rearrangement joins TRBV9 to TRBJ2-7; TRBD2 matches at 11 bases. CDR3 DNA: TGCGCCAGCAGCGTAGCGGGGGGGACCTACGAGCAGTACTTC. Protein sequence: CASSVAGGTYEQYF. Full variable domain (rest looked up from reference TRBV9 and TRBJ2-7): DSGVTQTPKHLITATGQRVTLRCSPRSGDLSVYWYQQSLDQGLQFLIQYYNGEERAKGNILERFSAQQFPDLHSELNLSSLELGDSALYFCASSVAGGTYEQYFGPGTRLTVT.